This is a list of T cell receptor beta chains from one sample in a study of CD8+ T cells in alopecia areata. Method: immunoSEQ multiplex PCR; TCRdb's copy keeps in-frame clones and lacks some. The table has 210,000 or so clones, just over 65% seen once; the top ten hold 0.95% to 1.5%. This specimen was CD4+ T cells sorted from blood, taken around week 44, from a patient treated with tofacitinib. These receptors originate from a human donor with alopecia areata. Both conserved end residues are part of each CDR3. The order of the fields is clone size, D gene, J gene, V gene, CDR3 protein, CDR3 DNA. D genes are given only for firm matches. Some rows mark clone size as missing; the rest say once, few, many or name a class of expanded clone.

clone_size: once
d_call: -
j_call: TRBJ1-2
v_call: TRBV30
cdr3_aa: CAWSQGPYGYTF
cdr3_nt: TGTGCCTGGAGTCAGGGGCCTTATGGCTACACCTTC

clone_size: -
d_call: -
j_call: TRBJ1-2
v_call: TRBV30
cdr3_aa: CAWSVFGGHHGYTF
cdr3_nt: TGTGCCTGGAGTGTTTTTGGGGGGCATCATGGCTACACCTTC

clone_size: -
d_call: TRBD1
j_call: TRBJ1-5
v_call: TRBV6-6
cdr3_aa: CASRGTGLKPQHF
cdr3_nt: TGTGCCAGCAGAGGGACAGGGCTTAAGCCCCAGCATTTT

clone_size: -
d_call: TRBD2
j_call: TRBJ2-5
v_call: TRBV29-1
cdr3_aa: CSVVPSGGVETQYF
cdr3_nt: TGCAGCGTTGTCCCTAGCGGGGGGGTAGAGACCCAGTACTTC

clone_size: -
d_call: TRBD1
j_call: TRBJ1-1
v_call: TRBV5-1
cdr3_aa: CASSSWDSMTEAFF
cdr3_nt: TGCGCCAGCAGCTCGTGGGACAGTATGACTGAAGCTTTCTTT

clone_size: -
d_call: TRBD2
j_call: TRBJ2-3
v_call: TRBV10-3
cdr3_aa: CAITPGAAGGPNTQYF
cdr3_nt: TGTGCCATCACCCCGGGCGCGGCGGGGGGGCCTAATACGCAGTATTTT

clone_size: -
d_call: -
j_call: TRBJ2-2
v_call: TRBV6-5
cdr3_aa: CASSYFTTNTGELFF
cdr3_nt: TGTGCCAGCAGTTACTTCACTACGAACACCGGGGAGCTGTTTTTT

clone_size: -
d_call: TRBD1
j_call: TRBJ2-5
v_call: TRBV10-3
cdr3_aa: CAIGRTGGIQETQYF
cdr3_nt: TGTGCCATCGGTCGGACAGGGGGGATCCAAGAGACCCAGTACTTC

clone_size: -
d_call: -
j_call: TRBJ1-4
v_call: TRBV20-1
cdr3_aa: CSATNNEKLFF
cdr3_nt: TGCAGTGCTACCAATAATGAAAAACTGTTTTTT

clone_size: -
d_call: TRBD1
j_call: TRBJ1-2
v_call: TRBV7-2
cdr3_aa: CATETGGEVYGYTF
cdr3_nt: TGTGCCACAGAGACAGGGGGCGAGGTTTATGGCTACACCTTC

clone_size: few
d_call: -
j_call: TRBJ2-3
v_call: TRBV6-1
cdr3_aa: CASSEASTATGHTQYF
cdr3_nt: TGTGCCAGCAGTGAAGCTTCGACAGCGACGGGGCATACGCAGTATTTT

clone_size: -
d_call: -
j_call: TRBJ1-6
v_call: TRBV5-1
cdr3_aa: CASSLVNRGDQSPLHF
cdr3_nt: TGCGCCAGCAGCTTGGTTAACCGTGGGGATCAATCACCTCTCCACTTT

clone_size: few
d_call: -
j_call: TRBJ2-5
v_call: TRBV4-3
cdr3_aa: CASSQDGWETQYF
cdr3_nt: TGCGCCAGCAGCCAAGACGGCTGGGAGACCCAGTACTTC

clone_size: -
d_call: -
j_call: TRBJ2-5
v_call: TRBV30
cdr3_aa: CAWSYLQETQYF
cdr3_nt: TGTGCCTGGAGTTACTTACAAGAGACCCAGTACTTC

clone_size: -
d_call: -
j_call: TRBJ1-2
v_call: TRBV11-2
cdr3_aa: CASSYSGLQGYTF
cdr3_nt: TGTGCCAGCAGCTACTCGGGGTTGCAAGGCTACACCTTC

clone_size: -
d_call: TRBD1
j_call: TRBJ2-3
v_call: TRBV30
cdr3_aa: CASGQGSSDTQYF
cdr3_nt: TGTGCCTCGGGACAGGGCTCATCAGATACGCAGTATTTT

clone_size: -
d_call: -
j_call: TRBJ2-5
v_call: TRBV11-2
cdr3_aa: CASSLGREETQYF
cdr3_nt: TGTGCCAGCAGCTTAGGCAGGGAGGAGACCCAGTACTTC

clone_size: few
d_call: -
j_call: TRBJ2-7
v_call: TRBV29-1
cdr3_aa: CSVGNGYEQYF
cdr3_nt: TGCAGCGTTGGAAACGGTTACGAGCAGTACTTC

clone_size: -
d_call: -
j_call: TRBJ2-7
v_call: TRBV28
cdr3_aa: CASSFSRYEQYF
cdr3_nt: TGTGCCAGCAGTTTCTCACGCTACGAGCAGTACTTC

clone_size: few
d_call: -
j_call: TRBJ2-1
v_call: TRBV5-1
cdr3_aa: CASSRAGERNNEQFF
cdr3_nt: TGCGCCAGCAGCCGCGCTGGGGAACGGAACAATGAGCAGTTCTTC

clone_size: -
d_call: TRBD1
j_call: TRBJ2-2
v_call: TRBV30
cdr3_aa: CAWSSGQVNTGELFF
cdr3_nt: TGTGCCTGGAGCTCAGGACAGGTGAACACCGGGGAGCTGTTTTTT

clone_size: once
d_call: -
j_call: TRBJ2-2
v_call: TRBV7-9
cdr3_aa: CASSLRTNTGELFF
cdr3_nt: TGTGCCAGCAGCTTAAGGACGAACACCGGGGAGCTGTTTTTT

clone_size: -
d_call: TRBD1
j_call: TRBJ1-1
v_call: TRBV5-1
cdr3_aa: CASSLDRGSTEAFF
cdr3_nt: TGCGCCAGCAGCTTGGACAGGGGTAGCACTGAAGCTTTCTTT

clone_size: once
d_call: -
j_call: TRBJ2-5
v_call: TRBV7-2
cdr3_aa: CASSPWDSQRETQYF
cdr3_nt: TGTGCCAGCAGCCCGTGGGACTCTCAGAGGGAGACCCAGTACTTC

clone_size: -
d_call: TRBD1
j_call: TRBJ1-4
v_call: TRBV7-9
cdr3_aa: CASSTGTGTNEKLFF
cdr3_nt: TGTGCCAGCAGTACCGGGACAGGGACTAATGAAAAACTGTTTTTT

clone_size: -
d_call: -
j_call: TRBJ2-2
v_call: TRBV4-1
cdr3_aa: CASSQVGGRTGELFF
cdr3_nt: TGCGCCAGCAGCCAAGTAGGTGGCCGGACCGGGGAGCTGTTTTTT

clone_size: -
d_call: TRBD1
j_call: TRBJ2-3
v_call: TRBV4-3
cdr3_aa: CASSQGDRLTDTQYF
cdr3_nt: TGCGCCAGCAGCCAAGGGGACAGACTCACAGATACGCAGTATTTT